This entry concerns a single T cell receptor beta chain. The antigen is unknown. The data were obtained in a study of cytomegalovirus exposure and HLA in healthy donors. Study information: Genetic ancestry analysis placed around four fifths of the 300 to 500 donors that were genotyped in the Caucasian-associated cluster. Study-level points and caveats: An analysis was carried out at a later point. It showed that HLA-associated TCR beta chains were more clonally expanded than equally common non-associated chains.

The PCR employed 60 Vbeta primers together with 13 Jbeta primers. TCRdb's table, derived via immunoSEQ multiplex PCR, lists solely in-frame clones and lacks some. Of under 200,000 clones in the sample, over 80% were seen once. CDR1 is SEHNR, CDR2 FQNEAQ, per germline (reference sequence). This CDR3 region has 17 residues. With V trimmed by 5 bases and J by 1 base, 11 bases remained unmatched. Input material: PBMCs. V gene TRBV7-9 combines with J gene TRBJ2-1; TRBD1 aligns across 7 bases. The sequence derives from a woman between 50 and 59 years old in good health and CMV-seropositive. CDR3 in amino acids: CASSTPLGQISYNEQFF. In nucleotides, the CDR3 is TGTGCCAGCAGCACCCCTTTGGGACAGATATCCTACAATGAGCAGTTCTTC. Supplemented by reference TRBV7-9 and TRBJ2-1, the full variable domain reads DTGVSQNPRHKITKRGQNVTFRCDPISEHNRLYWYRQTLGQGPEFLTYFQNEAQLEKSRLLSDRFSAERPKGSFSTLEIQRTEQGDSAMYLCASSTPLGQISYNEQFFGPGTRLTVL.